The rows below give T cell receptor beta chains drawn from one sample of a study of cytomegalovirus exposure and HLA in healthy donors. Generated by immunoSEQ multiplex PCR, the TCRdb table keeps only in-frame clones and is missing some. The sample contains approximately 170,000 clones, about 85% of which appear only once. The sequenced material came from PBMCs. Receptors were obtained from a boy aged 2 to 10 in good health and CMV-seronegative. CDR3s include the opening cysteine and the closing phenylalanine or tryptophan. The D gene is left open where the match is weak. Expanded clones are given a class, and other clones once, few, many or no size at all.

j_call d_call v_call clone_size cdr3_nt cdr3_aa
TRBJ2-2 TRBD1 TRBV5-1 . TGCGCCAGCAGCCATTGGGACAGGGAGCAGGGGGAGCTGTTTTTT CASSHWDREQGELFF
TRBJ2-3 . TRBV2 . TGTGCCAGCTTGACTACCTATACGCAGTATTTT CASLTTYTQYF
TRBJ2-1 . TRBV5-4 . TGTGCCAGCAGCTTGACGCAGGGGATCAATGAGCAGTTCTTC CASSLTQGINEQFF
TRBJ1-1 . TRBV5-6 . TGTGCCAGCAGCTTGCCTTCCACAAGGGGTAAGGATGAAGCTTTCTTT CASSLPSTRGKDEAFF
TRBJ1-1 . TRBV27 . TGTGCCAGCAGTTTATATAAGGAGACGGGGAACACTGAAGCTTTCTTT CASSLYKETGNTEAFF
TRBJ2-1 TRBD2 TRBV28 . TGTGCCAGCACGGAGGGACTAGCGGGACGTGAGCAGTTCTTC CASTEGLAGREQFF
TRBJ2-1 TRBD2 TRBV2 . TGTGCCAGCAGTGAAGAGGGACTAGCGGGTCGCAATGAGCAGTTCTTC CASSEEGLAGRNEQFF
TRBJ1-5 TRBD1 TRBV28 . TGTGCCAGCAGTCCCCGGACAGGGAAGGGTAACAATCAGCCCCAGCATTTT CASSPRTGKGNNQPQHF
TRBJ1-2 . TRBV27 . TGTGCCAGCAGGAGGGTAGGAGGTTCTGAATATGGCTACACCTTC CASRRVGGSEYGYTF
TRBJ1-2 . TRBV6-1 . TGTGCCAGCAGTGTGGCGGCGACCGGGTATGGCTACACCTTC CASSVAATGYGYTF
TRBJ1-1 . TRBV2 few TGTGCCAGCAGTGGCTACAGGGAAGCTTTCTTT CASSGYREAFF
TRBJ2-7 . TRBV11-2 . TGTGCCAGCAGCGCAGGGTCCGGCTACGAGCAGTACTTC CASSAGSGYEQYF
TRBJ2-1 TRBD2 TRBV28 . TGTGCCAGCAGTGCTAGCGGGATTTACAATGAGCAGTTCTTC CASSASGIYNEQFF
TRBJ2-1 . TRBV7-9 . TGTGCCAGCAGCTCCCAGGGTAGTGCGGAGCAGTTCTTC CASSSQGSAEQFF
TRBJ2-5 . TRBV14 . TGTGCCAGCAGCCAAGATTACGGGGTTTGGGAGACCCAGTACTTC CASSQDYGVWETQYF
TRBJ2-6 TRBD1 TRBV19 once TGTGCCAGTAGTCGACCGGGACAGGGAGTTTCTGGGGCCAACGTCCTGACTTTC CASSRPGQGVSGANVLTF
TRBJ1-2 . TRBV6-5 . TGTGCCAGCAGTTACGACAAGTATGGCTACACCTTC CASSYDKYGYTF
TRBJ1-2 . TRBV6-1 . TGTGCCAGCACCCGGGACATCGACCCCTATGGCTACACCTTC CASTRDIDPYGYTF
TRBJ1-4 . TRBV5-1 . TGCGCCAGCAGCTTGGGGGACATTAATGAAAAACTGTTTTTT CASSLGDINEKLFF